This passage covers 31 T cell receptor beta chains from one sample sequenced in a study of cytomegalovirus exposure and HLA in healthy donors. This PCR relied on a set of 60 Vbeta primers and 13 Jbeta primers. The assay was immunoSEQ multiplex PCR, and TCRdb's table has in-frame clones only and misses some. This repertoire includes roughly 200,000 clones. Sequencing was done on a sample of PBMCs. These receptors were obtained from a girl between 2 and 10 years old in good health and CMV-seropositive.

The chain couples TRBV7-9 to TRBJ2-2; 9 nucleotides match TRBD1. This CDR3 comprises 17 residues. The germline gives CDR1 SEHNR, CDR2 FQNEAQ (reference sequence). Trimming took 5 bases from V and 8 from J; bases not matched to a gene: 15. Written as DNA, the CDR3 is TGTGCCAGCAGCCCGCCATTCGGGACAGGGAATATTGGGGAGCTGTTTTTT. This encodes CASSPPFGTGNIGELFF. Filled out from reference TRBV7-9 and TRBJ2-2, the complete variable domain reads DTGVSQNPRHKITKRGQNVTFRCDPISEHNRLYWYRQTLGQGPEFLTYFQNEAQLEKSRLLSDRFSAERPKGSFSTLEIQRTEQGDSAMYLCASSPPFGTGNIGELFFGEGSRLTVL.

The genes are TRBV19 and TRBJ1-1; a possible D gene is TRBD1 (6 bases). Per the germline V gene, CDR1 is LNHDA and CDR2 is SQIVND (reference sequence). This CDR3 comprises 15 residues. Trimming stripped 5 bases from V and 4 bases from J, with 17 bases between. CDR3 DNA sequence: TGTGCCAGTAGTTCCCACAGGGTCCGGAGCACTGAAGCTTTCTTT. Its translation: CASSSHRVRSTEAFF.

The J gene is TRBJ1-5, the V gene TRBV28; D is perhaps TRBD1 (5 bases). The CDR3 spans 15 residues. The V end lost 10 bases, the J end lost 2 bases, and 18 bases lay between the germline ends. CDR1 and CDR2 (germline): MDHEN, SYDVKM. The CDR3 DNA reads TGTGCCACCCGCGTAAGGGGTGTTGGCAATCAGCCCCAGCATTTT. It yields the protein CATRVRGVGNQPQHF.

The chain combines TRBV4-2 with TRBJ1-1, with D maybe TRBD1 (5 bases). Germline V lookup: CDR1 LGHNA, CDR2 YNFKEQ. CDR3 length: 17 amino acids. Between the trimmed V and J ends, which lost 4 bases and 4 bases, there was a span of 22 bases. The CDR3 region has the DNA TGTGCCAGCAGCCTCCACCGACAGCTCCCAACCGGCACTGAAGCTTTCTTT. This translates into CASSLHRQLPTGTEAFF.

The chain carries TRBV19 and TRBJ1-4; the D is unclear. Germline CDR1 LNHDA, CDR2 SQIVND (reference sequence). The V end was cut by 7 bases, the J end by 8 bases, with 11 bases between. The CDR3 spans 12 residues. The CDR3 loop reads CASTQAQEKLFF. The CDR3 coding sequence is TGTGCCAGTACCCAGGCTCAGGAAAAACTGTTTTTT. The variable domain in full, with the rest retrieved from reference TRBV19 and TRBJ1-4, is DGGITQSPKYLFRKEGQNVTLSCEQNLNHDAMYWYRQDPGQGLRLIYYSQIVNDFQKGDIAEGYSVSREKKESFPLTVTSAQKNPTAFYLCASTQAQEKLFFGSGTQLSVL.

The CDR3 DNA reads as TGCGCCAGCAGCTTCACTCCTACAGCGGGAGCCCCTGGTTGGAGCTACGAGCAGTACTTC. Translated, it gives CASSFTPTAGAPGWSYEQYF. V usage is TRBV5-1 and J usage is TRBJ2-7; 8 bases match TRBD2. CDR3 length: 20 residues. In germline, CDR1 is SGHRS, CDR2 YFSETQ. Losses at the gene ends were 2 bases for V and 3 bases for J; bases not matched to a gene: 22. Variable domain in full (rest from reference TRBV5-1 and TRBJ2-7): KAGVTQTPRYLIKTRGQQVTLSCSPISGHRSVSWYQQTPGQGLQFLFEYFSETQRNKGNFPGRFSGRQFSNSRSEMNVSTLELGDSALYLCASSFTPTAGAPGWSYEQYFGPGTRLTVT.

In nucleotides, the CDR3 is TGTGCCAGTTGGAAATCAGGGTTTGCCAATCAGCCCCAGCATTTT. Amino acids: CASWKSGFANQPQHF. The rearrangement links TRBV19 to TRBJ1-5, with D possibly being TRBD1 (5 bases). The CDR3 totals 15 residues. From germline, CDR1 is LNHDA and CDR2 SQIVND (reference sequence). The V end was cut by 8 bases, the J end by 3 bases, with 17 bases between.

This rearrangement joins TRBV7-6 to TRBJ2-3; perhaps TRBD1 as D (6 bases). The V gene lost 5 bases and the J gene lost 1 base, with 10 bases spanning the gap. The CDR3 length is 14 residues. CDR1 and CDR2 (germline): SGHVS, FNYEAQ. The CDR3 sequence is CASSPRGGTDTQYF. DNA for the CDR3: TGTGCCAGCAGCCCCAGGGGCGGCACAGATACGCAGTATTTT. Complete variable domain (other parts from reference TRBV7-6 and TRBJ2-3): GAGVSQSPRYKVTKRGQDVALRCDPISGHVSLYWYRQALGQGPEFLTYFNYEAQQDKSGLPNDRFSAERPEGSISTLTIQRTEQRDSAMYRCASSPRGGTDTQYFGPGTRLTVL.

The chain couples TRBV29-1 to TRBJ2-7, with D perhaps TRBD1 (6 bases). Deletions cut 3 bases from V and 4 bases from J, with 13 bases between. Germline V lookup: CDR1 SQVTM, CDR2 ANQGSEA. The CDR3 contains 13 residues. The CDR3 loop reads CSVEILQGYEQYF. DNA of the CDR3: TGCAGCGTTGAGATTCTACAGGGATACGAGCAGTACTTC.

The rearrangement uses TRBV28 and TRBJ2-7; 9 nucleotides agree with TRBD1. The length of the CDR3 is 13 residues. The V gene end was trimmed by 4 bases and the J gene end by 6 bases; junction bases not matched to a gene: 4. Germline CDR1 reads MDHEN; CDR2 reads SYDVKM. CDR3: CASSSGTGFEQYF. CDR3 nucleotides: TGTGCCAGCAGTTCCGGGACAGGGTTCGAGCAGTACTTC.

V and J are TRBV27 and TRBJ1-2, with D perhaps TRBD1 (5 bases). The germline V and J ends were trimmed by 1 base and 6 bases, with 15 bases remaining between them. The germline V gene encodes CDR1 MNHEY and CDR2 SMNVEV (reference sequence). The CDR3 length is 15 residues. The CDR3 spells CASSLYSGGVDGYTF. In DNA, the CDR3 is TGTGCCAGCAGTTTATACTCCGGGGGAGTAGATGGCTACACCTTC.

J is TRBJ2-7 and V is TRBV2; 9 bases agree with TRBD1. With 3 bases clipped from V and 3 bases from J, the junction kept 3 bases outside the gene matches. From germline, CDR1 is SNHLY and CDR2 FYNNEI. The CDR3 sequence is 14 residues long. CDR3 amino acids: CASSEEGQGYEQYF. The CDR3 nucleotides are TGTGCCAGCAGTGAGGAGGGACAGGGCTACGAGCAGTACTTC.

Written as DNA, the CDR3 is TGTGCCACCCTGACAGGGACTTTCACTGAAGCTTTCTTT. Protein sequence: CATLTGTFTEAFF. The chain recombines TRBV6-5 with TRBJ1-1; the match to TRBD1 covers 7 bases. J gave up 4 bases and V 10 bases, and 9 bases lay outside the gene matches. This CDR3 region has 13 residues. Germline values: CDR1 MNHEY, CDR2 SVGAGI.

The V gene is TRBV6-1, the J gene TRBJ1-1, with a tentative D call TRBD1 (6 bases). The CDR3 totals 14 residues. Germline V gene sequence: CDR1 MNHNS, CDR2 SASEGT. Trimming cost V 5 bases and J 2 bases, with 12 bases left between them. The CDR3 sequence: CASSLTGRNTEAFF. The CDR3, as DNA: TGTGCCAGCAGTCTTACAGGGCGTAACACTGAAGCTTTCTTT.

The chain combines TRBV21-1 with TRBJ2-3; TRBD2 was called by the table and not checked on the DNA. TRBV21-1 is reported as a pseudogene. The CDR3 contains 17 residues. CDR3: CASSKGGTSGRTDTQYF. The CDR3 DNA is TGTGCCAGCAGCAAAGGGGGGACTAGCGGGAGGACAGATACGCAGTATTTT.

The V call is TRBV7-8, the J call TRBJ2-3, with TRBD1 matching over 7 bases. The CDR3 consists of 17 residues. The V gene end was trimmed by 2 bases and the J gene end by 0 bases; junction bases not matched to a gene: 8. Germline values: CDR1 SGHVS, CDR2 FQNEAQ. The CDR3 DNA reads as TGTGCCAGCAGCTTACCTGATAGGGGGCCTAGCACAGATACGCAGTATTTT. Translation gives CASSLPDRGPSTDTQYF. The full variable domain, completed using reference TRBV7-8 and TRBJ2-3, is GAGVSQSPRYKVAKRGQDVALRCDPISGHVSLFWYQQALGQGPEFLTYFQNEAQLDKSGLPSDRFFAERPEGSVSTLKIQRTQQEDSAVYLCASSLPDRGPSTDTQYFGPGTRLTVL.

The chain links TRBV6-5 to TRBJ1-2, with TRBD1 matching 7 bases. Germline lookup yields CDR1 MNHEY and CDR2 SVGAGI. V lost 0 bases, J lost 4 bases, and 8 bases stayed unmatched. CDR3 size: 16 residues. CDR3 nucleotides: TGTGCCAGCAGTTACTCATTCGGTCAGGGGGTCTATGGCTACACCTTC. Translated: CASSYSFGQGVYGYTF.

About this clone itself: Other nucleotide sequences in the sample specify the same CDR3. The chain links TRBV30 to TRBJ2-7; unclear D gene. There are 11 residues in the CDR3. V lost 0 bases and J lost 5, with 5 bases in between. Germline CDR1 reads GTSNPN; CDR2 reads SVGIG (reference sequence). This CDR3 reads CAWSVLNEQYF. In DNA, the CDR3 is TGTGCCTGGAGTGTACTGAACGAGCAGTACTTC.

The V and J genes are TRBV29-1 and TRBJ2-7, with D possibly TRBD1 on 6 matching bases. Trimming stripped 0 bases from V and 4 bases from J, with 16 bases between. Germline V gene sequence: CDR1 SQVTM, CDR2 ANQGSEA. This CDR3 has 15 amino acids. The CDR3 sequence: CSVEDHTGSGYEQYF. CDR3 DNA sequence: TGCAGCGTTGAAGATCATACAGGGTCGGGGTACGAGCAGTACTTC.

This chain joins TRBV20-1 and TRBJ2-1; TRBD1 matches at 7 bases. The CDR3 is 11 residues long. Germline V gene sequence: CDR1 DFQATT, CDR2 SNEGSKA (reference sequence). Unmatched junction bases numbered 5, after V lost 5 bases and J lost 10 bases. DNA for the CDR3: TGCAGTGCTTTCCCGGGACAGGAGCAGTTCTTC. Translating it yields CSAFPGQEQFF.

CDR3 sequence (DNA): TGTGCCAGCAGCCACGGGGTGGGCGAGCAGTACTTC. As protein: CASSHGVGEQYF. V gene TRBV25-1 combines with J gene TRBJ2-7; a possible D gene is TRBD2 (5 bases). Trimming took off 6 bases at V and 6 bases at J, with 12 bases between the two ends. This CDR3 has 12 residues. Germline loops: CDR1 MGHDK, CDR2 SYGVNS.

The chain carries TRBV19 and TRBJ2-7; TRBD2 agrees at 13 bases. The germline V gene has CDR1 LNHDA and CDR2 SQIVND (reference sequence). The J segment lost 5 bases and the V segment lost 5 bases, leaving 6 bases of the junction unmatched. This CDR3 is 15 amino acids long. The chain's CDR3 is CASSAGLAGDHEQYF. Here the CDR3 DNA reads TGTGCCAGTAGTGCAGGACTAGCGGGAGATCACGAGCAGTACTTC.

This chain uses TRBV6-5 with TRBJ1-2; 7 bases line up with TRBD1. CDR3 length: 15 residues. The germline V gene encodes CDR1 MNHEY and CDR2 SVGAGI. After removal of 0 bases from V and 2 bases from J, the junction contained 3 bases not matched to a gene. CDR3 DNA sequence: TGTGCCAGCAGTTACTCGGGGGGACAGAACTATGGCTACACCTTC. Protein: CASSYSGGQNYGYTF.

The chain employs TRBV10-2 and TRBJ2-4, with 16 bases matching TRBD2. The CDR3 runs 18 residues. V gave up 3 bases and J gave up 6 bases; unmatched junction bases: 8. Looked up from germline, CDR1 is WSHSY and CDR2 is SAAADI. The CDR3 bases are TGCGCCAGCAGTGATCCGGGACTAGCGGGAGGGCCTAGAAACATTCAGTACTTC. Protein product: CASSDPGLAGGPRNIQYF.

This rearrangement joins TRBV5-1 to TRBJ2-7; a possible D gene is TRBD2 (6 bases). The CDR3 is 14 amino acids. V was cut by 7 bases and J by 4 bases, with 18 bases left in between. The germline V gene has CDR1 SGHRS and CDR2 YFSETQ. This CDR3 reads CASGRAGRSYEQYF. The CDR3 nucleotides read TGCGCCAGCGGCCGAGCCGGGAGAAGTTACGAGCAGTACTTC.

This chain joins TRBV6-1 and TRBJ1-1; weak D call: TRBD1 (6 bases). This CDR3 has 16 residues. The V gene lost 1 base and the J gene lost 2 bases, with 14 bases spanning the gap. Germline lookup yields CDR1 MNHNS and CDR2 SASEGT. In DNA form, the CDR3 reads TGTGCCAGCAGTGAAGGGGGCCTGGGGGCTAACACTGAAGCTTTCTTT. Residues: CASSEGGLGANTEAFF.

This rearrangement joins TRBV6-5 to TRBJ1-5; D is undetermined. The CDR3 contains 14 residues. Per the germline V gene, CDR1 is MNHEY and CDR2 is SVGAGI. V was shortened by 6 bases and J by 0 bases, with 9 bases between the two germline ends. Here the CDR3 DNA reads TGTGCCAGCAGCTCAGAATATAGCAATCAGCCCCAGCATTTT. It encodes CASSSEYSNQPQHF.

J is TRBJ2-2 and V is TRBV7-9; 10 bases line up with TRBD2. Germline V gene sequence: CDR1 SEHNR, CDR2 FQNEAQ (reference sequence). V shed 4 bases and J 6 bases; nucleotides not matched to a gene: 8. This CDR3 contains 16 residues. CDR3 residues: CASSYQLAGPSGELFF. The CDR3 DNA reads TGTGCCAGCAGCTACCAACTAGCGGGGCCTTCCGGGGAGCTGTTTTTT.

The chain employs TRBV7-8 and TRBJ1-2, with D uncertain. Germline V gene lookup returns CDR1 SGHVS and CDR2 FQNEAQ. The CDR3 is 14 amino acids. V lost 3 bases to trimming and J lost 3 bases, with 11 bases between them. Here the CDR3 DNA reads TGTGCCAGCAGCTTCGACGAACGGGACTATGGCTACACCTTC. Translated, it gives CASSFDERDYGYTF.

The chain is built from TRBV7-3 and TRBJ2-2, with D hard to call. This CDR3 comprises 14 residues. The germline V gene has CDR1 SGHTA and CDR2 FQGTGA. V lost 2 bases and J lost 3, with 7 bases in between. CDR3 residues: CASSLEDYTGELFF. The DNA of the CDR3 is TGTGCCAGCAGCTTAGAGGATTACACCGGGGAGCTGTTTTTT.

CDR3 loop: CASGLPGRKMEEMSQYF. The CDR3 region has the DNA TGTGCTAGTGGCCTCCCCGGGAGGAAAATGGAAGAGATGTCCCAGTACTTC. The chain has TRBV12-5 and TRBJ2-5; 7 bases agree with TRBD2. The V gene's germline CDR1 is LGHNT and CDR2 FRNRAP. The V gene end was trimmed by 6 bases and the J gene end by 9 bases; junction bases not matched to a gene: 22. This CDR3 comprises 17 residues. Full variable domain (outside the CDR3, taken from reference TRBV12-5 and TRBJ2-5): DARVTQTPRHKVTEMGQEVTMRCQPILGHNTVFWYRQTMMQGLELLAYFRNRAPLDDSGMPKDRFSAEMPDATLATLKIQPSEPRDSAVYFCASGLPGRKMEEMSQYFGPGTRLLVL.